A selection of T cell receptor beta chains follows, all from one sample in a study of blood T cell repertoires in COVID-19. Method: immunoSEQ multiplex PCR; TCRdb's copy keeps in-frame clones and lacks some. Here the sample spans under 550,000 clones, about 87% being singletons. The sequencing sample was made of peripheral blood. The receptors stem from a man younger than 30 with COVID-19, enrolled during active disease. Each CDR3 is given with its conserved first and last residue. A D gene is named only where the DNA matches it firmly. Clone size is stated in some rows and not others, as once, few, many or a class when expanded.

d_call j_call clone_size v_call cdr3_nt cdr3_aa
TRBD2 TRBJ2-2 . TRBV5-1 TGCGCCAGCAGAGCCGGGACTACGAACACCGGGGAGCTGTTTTTT CASRAGTTNTGELFF
TRBD1 TRBJ2-3 . TRBV27 TGTGCCAGCAGTATGACAGGGGGAGCATGGGCGGCAGATACGCAGTATTTT CASSMTGGAWAADTQYF
. TRBJ2-7 . TRBV6-6 TGTGCCACCCGCGAAGGGGACAAACCCTACGAGCAGTACTTC CATREGDKPYEQYF
. TRBJ1-6 once TRBV7-9 TGTGCCAGCAGCTTAGAATTGGACAGTCCTCCCCTCCACTTT CASSLELDSPPLHF
TRBD2 TRBJ2-3 . TRBV9 TGTGCCAGCAGCGTAGCTTCTAGCGGGAGTCTGGAATCGCAGTATTTT CASSVASSGSLESQYF
. TRBJ1-5 . TRBV19 TGTGCCAGTAGTATCGTGGATAGCAGCAATCAGCCCCAGCATTTT CASSIVDSSNQPQHF
TRBD1 TRBJ2-1 . TRBV6-5 TGTGCCAGCAGTTACTCCCGACAGGGGGCCGCTGAGCAGTTCTTC CASSYSRQGAAEQFF
TRBD2 TRBJ2-3 . TRBV19 TGTGCCAGTAGTGAAGCTAGCGGGGGGGTAGATACGCAGTATTTT CASSEASGGVDTQYF
. TRBJ1-1 . TRBV2 TGTGCCAGCAGTGTCCAGGGAGGGGACACTGAAGCTTTCTTT CASSVQGGDTEAFF
. TRBJ1-4 . TRBV30 TGTGCCTGGACCCGGGGGGATAATGAAAAACTGTTTTTT CAWTRGDNEKLFF
TRBD2 TRBJ2-2 . TRBV6-1 TGTGCCAGCAGTGTACTGGGGACTAGCGGGATCACCGGGGAGCTGTTTTTT CASSVLGTSGITGELFF
. TRBJ2-3 . TRBV6-2/TRBV6-3 TGTGCCAGCAGCCTCGGGCGGGTTGCAGATACGCAGTATTTT CASSLGRVADTQYF
. TRBJ2-7 . TRBV30 TGTGCCGGCCGGGACTGGAAATCCCACGAGCAGTACTTC CAGRDWKSHEQYF
. TRBJ2-5 . TRBV2 TGTGCCAGCAGTGAAGGCAGGGGATTTCAAGAGACCCAGTACTTC CASSEGRGFQETQYF
. TRBJ1-1 . TRBV10-3 TGTGCCATCAGTGATCCGCAGGCACCGAACACTGAAGCTTTCTTT CAISDPQAPNTEAFF
. TRBJ1-1 . TRBV25-1 TGTGCCAGCAGGGACAGATTGAACACTGAAGCTTTCTTT CASRDRLNTEAFF
. TRBJ2-3 . TRBV12-3/TRBV12-4 TGTGCCAGCAGACTAGGGCACACAGATACGCAGTATTTT CASRLGHTDTQYF
TRBD2 TRBJ2-2 once TRBV5-1 TGCGCCAGCAGCCCCGGGACTAGCGGGAGAACCGGGGAGCTGTTTTTT CASSPGTSGRTGELFF
. TRBJ2-3 once TRBV12-3/TRBV12-4 TGTGCCAGCAGTTTGCCAGGCACAGATACGCAGTATTTT CASSLPGTDTQYF
TRBD1 TRBJ2-7 . TRBV5-6 TGTGCCAGCAGCTGGGGCCGGGACAGACCGTACGAGCAGTACTTC CASSWGRDRPYEQYF
. TRBJ2-7 . TRBV11-3 TGTGCCAGCAGCTTAGGCGGGACTCTCTACGAGCAGTACTTC CASSLGGTLYEQYF
. TRBJ2-1 . TRBV6-5 TGTGCCAGCAGTTACGAGCCTGCATATGAGCAGTTCTTC CASSYEPAYEQFF
. TRBJ1-1 . TRBV6-5 TGTGCCAGCAGGTGGACAGAGAACACTGAAGCTTTCTTT CASRWTENTEAFF
. TRBJ2-7 . TRBV6-5 TGTGCCAGCATTACGGGGGGCTCCAGCTACGAGCAGTACTTC CASITGGSSYEQYF
TRBD2 TRBJ2-3 . TRBV13 TGTGCCAGCAGCTTAAATGGGGGGGAATACGGTACGCAGTATTTT CASSLNGGEYGTQYF
. TRBJ2-3 . TRBV7-9 TGTGCCAGCAGCTTAGTCGGTCCGAGAACAGATACGCAGTATTTT CASSLVGPRTDTQYF
. TRBJ1-1 . TRBV7-9 TGTGCCAGCAGCTTAAGCAGGTCGATGAACACTGAAGCTTTCTTT CASSLSRSMNTEAFF
. TRBJ2-7 . TRBV10-1 TGCGCCAGCAGCAGAGCGAGGCTCCCCTACGAGCAGTACTTC CASSRARLPYEQYF
. TRBJ2-2 . TRBV9 TGTGCCAGCAGCGTCTTACAGGGCACCGGGGAGCTGTTTTTT CASSVLQGTGELFF
. TRBJ1-3 . TRBV11-2 TGTGCCAGCAGCTCCGGACTCACCTCTGGAAACACCATATATTTT CASSSGLTSGNTIYF
. TRBJ1-2 few TRBV6-1 TGTGCCAGCAGTGAACTCGGACAGCGTAACTATGGCTACACCTTC CASSELGQRNYGYTF
TRBD2 TRBJ2-5 once TRBV5-4 TGTGCCAGCAGCGTTAGCGGGGGCCAAGAGACCCAGTACTTC CASSVSGGQETQYF
TRBD1 TRBJ2-7 . TRBV7-2 TGTGCCAGCAGCCTACTGACAGGGGCCGTCTACGAGCAGTACTTC CASSLLTGAVYEQYF